What follows are 2 T cell receptor beta chains derived from one specimen sequenced in a study of T cells in women clearing cervical HPV infection. Using immunoSEQ multiplex PCR, the repertoire was profiled, and TCRdb retains in-frame clones only, with some absent. This listing includes 20,000 to 25,000 clones. Source material: blood buffy coat. These receptors all come from a woman between 18 and 70 years old with a cervical HPV16 infection that either progressed to CIN3+ or cleared (not recorded which).

Worth noting for this clone: Coverage ceases 3 residues before the CDR3 finishes, and the germline J gene fills in the end. The chain carries TRBV11-3 and TRBJ2-1, with a weak D call TRBD2 (5 bases). The CDR3 sequence is 15 residues long. Germline V gives CDR1 SGHNT, CDR2 YENEEA. The V end lost 5 bases, the J end lost 6 bases, and 17 bases lay between the germline ends. CDR3 bases read: TGTGCCAGCAGCCAAGGACTCCCGCGGAGCAATGAG. Amino acids: CASSQGLPRSNE. From start to end, the CDR3 is CASSQGLPRSNEQFF. The entire variable domain, with the rest obtained from reference TRBV11-3 and TRBJ2-1, is as follows: EAGVVQSPRYKIIEKKQPVAFWCNPISGHNTLYWYLQNLGQGPELLIRYENEEAVDDSQLPKDRFSAERLKGVDSTLKIQPAELGDSAVYLCASSQGLPRSNEQFFGPGTRLTVL.

Concerning this clone itself: The read terminates 3 residues before the CDR3 end, so the remaining end is supplied by the germline J gene. The V and J genes are TRBV19 and TRBJ1-1; 8 bases are shared with TRBD1. Germline V gene data show CDR1 as LNHDA and CDR2 as SQIVND (reference sequence). J gave up 1 base and V 6 bases, and 13 bases lay outside the gene matches. The CDR3 sequence is 17 residues long. The CDR3 is CASSRTGIGHANTEAFF. CDR3 bases read: TGTGCCAGTAGCCGGACAGGGATCGGTCATGCGAACACTGAA.